The next 20 T cell receptor beta chains were all read from a single sample in a study of T cell changes during pregnancy in multiple sclerosis. Repertoires were generated with immunoSEQ multiplex PCR, while TCRdb's copy carries only in-frame clones and drops some. The repertoire consists of tens of thousands of clones, with roughly 90% occurring once and the leading ten covering approximately 5.7%. This sample comprised CD8+ T cells from peripheral blood mononuclear cells, obtained before pregnancy. The receptors were sampled from a female donor with multiple sclerosis, enrolled in a pregnancy study.

The chain is built from TRBV7-8 and TRBJ2-1, with D tentatively TRBD2 (5 bases). The CDR3 has 14 amino acids. Germline V gene lookup returns CDR1 SGHVS and CDR2 FQNEAQ. V was shortened by 4 bases and J by 4 bases, with 11 bases between the two germline ends. CDR3 sequence: CASSYPEGYNEQFF. The CDR3 DNA follows: TGTGCCAGCAGCTACCCCGAGGGTTACAATGAGCAGTTCTTC.

This clone has only one observation. V is TRBV2 and J is TRBJ2-3; 8 nucleotides line up with TRBD2. Germline V gene lookup returns CDR1 SNHLY and CDR2 FYNNEI. The CDR3 totals 17 residues. Unmatched junction bases numbered 10, after V lost 5 bases and J lost 0 bases. In nucleotides, the CDR3 is TGTGCCAGCAGTACGCCAGCGGGGGAACCTAGCACAGATACGCAGTATTTT. It is translated as CASSTPAGEPSTDTQYF.

A single count supports this clone. The chain employs TRBV5-6 and TRBJ1-1; maybe TRBD1 (5 bases). The CDR3 totals 13 residues. The germline V and J ends were trimmed by 2 bases and 6 bases, with 11 bases remaining between them. In germline, CDR1 is SGHDT, CDR2 YYEEEE. The CDR3 here is CASSFGGSAEAFF. CDR3 DNA: TGTGCCAGCAGCTTCGGGGGGAGCGCTGAAGCTTTCTTT.

This rearrangement joins TRBV30 to TRBJ1-4; D is unclear. This CDR3 comprises 13 residues. Germline V gene sequence: CDR1 GTSNPN, CDR2 SVGIG (reference sequence). With 5 bases removed from V and 3 bases from J, the gap between germline ends came to 10 bases. Here the CDR3 DNA reads TGTGCCTGGTACTCGGACTCTAATGAAAAACTGTTTTTT. This gives the protein CAWYSDSNEKLFF.

V is TRBV23-1 and J is TRBJ1-5, with 12 bases identical to TRBD1. TRBV23-1 is an open reading frame whose function is uncertain. The CDR3 is 18 residues long. The V segment lost 4 bases and the J segment 4 bases; nucleotides outside the gene matches: 11. The CDR3 is CASSPLTGTGGPNQPQHF. As DNA, the CDR3 is TGCGCCAGCAGTCCCCTTACCGGGACAGGGGGCCCAAATCAGCCCCAGCATTTT.

This chain joins TRBV28 and TRBJ1-3; a weak D match, TRBD1 (5 bases). Trimming pared 5 bases from V and 4 bases from J, leaving 6 bases between. The CDR3 is made up of 12 amino acids. CDR1 is MDHEN, CDR2 SYDVKM, per germline. CDR3 amino acids: CASSRTGNTIYF. Written as DNA, the CDR3 is TGTGCCAGCAGTCGGACAGGAAACACCATATATTTT.

This rearrangement joins TRBV11-1 to TRBJ1-1, with TRBD1 as a possible D gene (5 bases). This CDR3 contains 13 residues. Deletions cut 8 bases from V and 7 bases from J, with 17 bases between. The germline V gene encodes CDR1 SGHAT and CDR2 FQDESV (reference sequence). CDR3 in amino acids: CASGGGETSEAFF. CDR3 coding DNA: TGTGCCAGCGGCGGGGGGGAGACGAGTGAAGCTTTCTTT.

The V call is TRBV19, the J call TRBJ2-1; 12 nucleotides line up with TRBD2. The CDR3 has 17 residues. Germline values: CDR1 LNHDA, CDR2 SQIVND (reference sequence). Trimming at V came to 6 bases and at J to 1 base, leaving 7 bases not matched to a gene. The CDR3, as DNA: TGTGCCAGTAGGCGCACTAGCGGGGGGAGGTCCTACAATGAGCAGTTCTTC. Amino acid sequence: CASRRTSGGRSYNEQFF. Full variable domain (remainder filled in from reference TRBV19 and TRBJ2-1): DGGITQSPKYLFRKEGQNVTLSCEQNLNHDAMYWYRQDPGQGLRLIYYSQIVNDFQKGDIAEGYSVSREKKESFPLTVTSAQKNPTAFYLCASRRTSGGRSYNEQFFGPGTRLTVL.

V and J are TRBV4-2 and TRBJ2-7; 10 bases match TRBD2. CDR3 length: 16 amino acids. V was clipped by 1 base and J by 4 bases; unmatched bases: 7. Germline V CDR1 and CDR2: LGHNA, YNFKEQ. This CDR3 reads CASSQGPTSGKYEQYF. The CDR3 DNA reads as TGTGCCAGCAGCCAAGGACCCACTAGCGGGAAGTACGAGCAGTACTTC.

The chain links TRBV9 to TRBJ2-1; tentatively, D is TRBD1 (6 bases). The CDR3 has 18 residues. The V and J ends lost 0 bases and 7 bases respectively, with 23 bases between them. Germline V gene data show CDR1 as SGDLS and CDR2 as YYNGEE. The chain's CDR3 is CASSVAVGTDSAANEQFF. The CDR3, as DNA: TGTGCCAGCAGCGTAGCTGTGGGGACGGACAGCGCGGCGAATGAGCAGTTCTTC.

CDR3 amino acids: CASSLVGGEDTEAFF. The DNA for the CDR3 is TGTGCCAGCAGCTTAGTAGGAGGGGAGGACACTGAAGCTTTCTTT. The gene calls are TRBV7-9 and TRBJ1-1, with D possibly TRBD1 on 5 matching bases. V lost 1 base to trimming and J lost 3 bases, with 12 bases between them. From germline, CDR1 is SEHNR and CDR2 FQNEAQ (reference sequence). This CDR3 has 15 residues.

The chain recombines TRBV5-1 with TRBJ2-5; weak D call: TRBD1 (6 bases). The DNA end is a closer match to TRBJ2-7, so the J assignment may be wrong. The CDR3 is 14 residues long. CDR1 and CDR2 from the germline V gene are SGHRS and YFSETQ. CDR3 bases: TGCGCCAGCAGCTTGGACCAAGGGGGCTACGAGCAGTACTTC. Translated: CASSLDQGGYEQYF.

This clone was observed a single time. The gene calls are TRBV19 and TRBJ1-1, with 8 bases fitting TRBD1. After removal of 6 bases from V and 6 bases from J, the junction contained 3 bases not matched to a gene. The CDR3 runs 12 residues. Germline V gene sequence: CDR1 LNHDA, CDR2 SQIVND (reference sequence). The CDR3 reads CASRVDRAEAFF. The CDR3, as DNA: TGTGCCAGTAGGGTGGACAGGGCTGAAGCTTTCTTT.

This clone was counted a single time. The chain has TRBV7-2 and TRBJ2-5; weak D call: TRBD1 (5 bases). V lost 3 bases, J lost 3 bases, and 8 bases lay in between. From germline, CDR1 is SGHTA and CDR2 FQGNSA. The CDR3 sequence is 13 residues long. Here the CDR3 reads CASSLGQEETQYF. As DNA, the CDR3 is TGTGCCAGCAGCTTGGGGCAGGAAGAGACCCAGTACTTC.

This chain joins TRBV2 and TRBJ2-1, with TRBD1 matching over 8 bases. After removal of 8 bases from V and 8 bases from J, the junction contained 5 bases not matched to a gene. The germline CDR1 and CDR2 sequences are SNHLY and FYNNEI. This CDR3 region has 12 residues. This CDR3 is CASRGQVHEQFF. CDR3 nucleotides: TGTGCCAGCCGGGGACAGGTCCATGAGCAGTTCTTC. The whole variable domain, remainder taken from reference TRBV2 and TRBJ2-1, is EPEVTQTPSHQVTQMGQEVILRCVPISNHLYFYWYRQILGQKVEFLVSFYNNEISEKSEIFDDQFSVERPDGSNFTLKIRSTKLEDSAMYFCASRGQVHEQFFGPGTRLTVL.

This rearrangement joins TRBV5-4 to TRBJ2-3; maybe TRBD2 (6 bases). V shed 2 bases and J shed 0 bases, with 10 bases lying between them. Germline lookup yields CDR1 SGHNT and CDR2 YYREEE (reference sequence). CDR3 length: 15 amino acids. The CDR3 nucleotides are TGTGCCAGCAGCTTAGGTCGGGAGAGCACAGATACGCAGTATTTT. It codes for CASSLGRESTDTQYF.

The CDR3 DNA follows: TGTGCCAGCAGACCCCCCCGGACTCCTGGGGTTTACAATGAGCAGTTCTTC. Encoded protein: CASRPPRTPGVYNEQFF. The J gene is TRBJ2-1, the V gene TRBV21-1; TRBD2 is the table's D call, not checked against the DNA. TRBV21-1 is marked as a pseudogene. CDR3 size: 17 residues.

J is TRBJ2-1 and V is TRBV13, with 7 bases identical to TRBD1. From germline, CDR1 is PRHDT and CDR2 FYEKMQ (reference sequence). Trimming at V came to 5 bases and at J to 9 bases, leaving 7 bases not matched to a gene. This CDR3 is 13 amino acids long. CDR3 nucleotides: TGTGCCAGCAGCATCAGGGACAGACGTGAGCAGTTCTTC. It translates to CASSIRDRREQFF. The full variable domain, completed using reference TRBV13 and TRBJ2-1, is AAGVIQSPRHLIKEKRETATLKCYPIPRHDTVYWYQQGPGQDPQFLISFYEKMQSDKGSIPDRFSAQQFSDYHSELNMSSLELGDSALYFCASSIRDRREQFFGPGTRLTVL.

The chain couples TRBV30 to TRBJ2-1; 7 bases agree with TRBD1. J lost 3 bases, V lost 5 bases, and 7 bases had no gene match. The CDR3 has 14 residues. The germline V gene has CDR1 GTSNPN and CDR2 SVGIG (reference sequence). This CDR3 reads CAWGKGAGYNEQFF. The CDR3 region has the DNA TGTGCCTGGGGGAAGGGGGCAGGCTACAATGAGCAGTTCTTC.

This sequence joins TRBV13 and TRBJ2-2, with 12 bases that match TRBD1. The J segment lost 1 base and the V segment lost 6 bases, leaving 18 bases of the junction unmatched. Germline V gene data show CDR1 as PRHDT and CDR2 as FYEKMQ (reference sequence). The CDR3 is 21 amino acids. CDR3 sequence (DNA): TGTGCCAGCAGACCTACCCCCGGGACAGGGGGCCCGGAGTTGAACACCGGGGAGCTGTTTTTT. Amino acid sequence: CASRPTPGTGGPELNTGELFF.